The sequence of this TCR beta chain was determined in a study of T cells after yellow fever vaccination. Study-wide background: Preparation of the low-cell-number fractions used SMART-Seq v4 Ultra Low Input.

Many counts were recorded for this clonotype. No antigen is known for it. Template-switching 5'RACE yielded the TCR cDNA; a universal primer site and UMIs were added in the process. MiXCR, run by TCRdb on the 5' RACE reads, gives a single entry per CDR3 protein. The sample records roughly 310,000 distinct CDR3 sequences, around 4% being singletons. Study-wide results and caveats: Peak timing came faster in the weaker secondary response, day 5 versus 15. Primary-vaccination clones mostly resurfaced post-booster (nearly 97% CD4, more than 80% CD8).

J lost 7 bases, V lost 4 bases, and 7 bases had no gene match. The CDR3 spans 16 residues. Looked up from germline, CDR1 is SGHTA and CDR2 is FQGNSA. This TCR came from a man younger than 30 who received the YFV17D yellow fever vaccine. The rearrangement uses TRBV7-2 and TRBJ2-1, with TRBD2 matching 13 bases. The sequencing used PBMCs, collected on the day of the yellow fever booster vaccination. This CDR3 is CASSYPGLAGANEQFF. CDR3 nucleotide sequence: TGTGCCAGCAGCTATCCAGGACTAGCGGGGGCTAATGAGCAGTTCTTC.